This T cell receptor (beta chain) was retrieved from a study of blood T cell repertoires in COVID-19. Overall study: Samples representing acute and convalescent COVID-19 were sourced from the United States, Italy and Spain. T cells, B-cell-depleted T cells, or PBMCs supplied cDNA or gDNA.

In the original processing: Quantification of nucleated cells was approximated via reference gene primer amplification. This table comes from immunoSEQ multiplex PCR, and its TCRdb copy is limited to in-frame clones, with some not included. The V and J calls and clone size were taken over from that table, and D and trimming were inferred from the DNA. The sample contains some 42,000 clones, approximately 80% of which appear only once. The sample comprised peripheral blood. The source of this sequence is a man between 50 and 59 years old with active COVID-19.

The CDR3 DNA reads as TGTGCCAGCTCACGCACAACAGGGGGCATCAACGGGGAGCTGTTTTTT. It specifies CASSRTTGGINGELFF. V is TRBV18 and J is TRBJ2-2, with TRBD1 identical over 9 bases. The germline V gene has CDR1 KGHSH and CDR2 LQKENI. The CDR3 is 16 amino acids. J was trimmed by 7 bases and V by 4 bases; bases with no gene match: 10.